This T cell receptor beta chain is drawn from a study of blood T cells in healthy people across ages. Broader study findings: Observed TCR beta diversity per million T cells went down as age went up. This fall followed a roughly linear course with age. In long-lived donors, naive CD4+ cell counts and diversity exceeded those of aged donors.

The use of a sample-barcoded 5' primer and a J-beta primer mix characterized a second PCR of about 6 to 11 cycles. TCRdb ran MiXCR on the 5' RACE reads and lists one entry per CDR3 protein. The sample includes 1.5 million to 2 million distinct CDR3 sequences, roughly 30% of them seen just once. This clonotype came up a few times. Its antigen is undetermined. The sample comprised blood. The receptor was isolated from a woman in her twenties or thirties in good health.

CDR3 coding DNA: TGTGCCAGCAGCGTAGACCCCCCCATATCGTTGAAAGGTGGTACGCAGTATTTT. Protein: CASSVDPPISLKGGTQYF. This sequence joins TRBV9 and TRBJ2-3; D remains unclear. Germline loops: CDR1 SGDLS, CDR2 YYNGEE. Trimming took 0 bases from V and 8 from J, leaving 25 bases between them. This CDR3 region has 18 residues.